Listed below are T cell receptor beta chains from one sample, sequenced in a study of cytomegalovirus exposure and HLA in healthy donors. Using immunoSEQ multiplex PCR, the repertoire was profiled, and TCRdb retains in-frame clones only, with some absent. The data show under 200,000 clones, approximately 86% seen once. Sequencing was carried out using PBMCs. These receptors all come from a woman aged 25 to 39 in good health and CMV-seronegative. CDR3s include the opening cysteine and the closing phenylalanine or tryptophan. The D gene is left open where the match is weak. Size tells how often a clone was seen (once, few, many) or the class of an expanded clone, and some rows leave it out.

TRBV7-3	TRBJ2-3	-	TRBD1	CASSLGTASTDTQYF	TGTGCCAGCAGCTTGGGGACAGCTAGCACAGATACGCAGTATTTT
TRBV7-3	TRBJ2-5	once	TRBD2	CASSLGGGAQETQYF	TGTGCCAGCAGCTTAGGCGGGGGGGCCCAAGAGACCCAGTACTTC
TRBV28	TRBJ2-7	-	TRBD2	CASSPSFSGVLYEQYF	TGTGCCAGCAGTCCCAGTTTTAGCGGGGTACTCTACGAGCAGTACTTC
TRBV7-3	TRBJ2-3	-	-	CASSPMAGSTDTQYF	TGTGCCAGCTCCCCCATGGCGGGTTCAACAGATACGCAGTATTTT
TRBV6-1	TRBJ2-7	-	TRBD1	CASSEGDRGFEQYF	TGTGCCAGCAGTGAAGGGGACAGGGGATTCGAGCAGTACTTC
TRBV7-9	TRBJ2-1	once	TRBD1	CASSDSGTGGGNEQFF	TGTGCCAGCAGCGACTCCGGGACAGGGGGTGGAAATGAGCAGTTCTTC
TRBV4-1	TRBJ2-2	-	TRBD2	CASSQDYPPRWRGAGELFF	TGCGCCAGCAGCCAAGATTACCCCCCCCGATGGCGGGGGGCCGGGGAGCTGTTTTTT
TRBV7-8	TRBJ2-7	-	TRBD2	CASSPRTSGGYEQYF	TGTGCCAGCAGCCCTAGGACTAGCGGGGGGTACGAGCAGTACTTC
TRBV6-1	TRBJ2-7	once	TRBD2	CASSDPGGAAYEQYF	TGTGCCAGCAGTGATCCCGGGGGGGCAGCCTACGAGCAGTACTTC
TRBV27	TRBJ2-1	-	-	CASSLGDRYEQFF	TGTGCCAGCAGTTTAGGAGATAGGTATGAGCAGTTCTTC